This T cell receptor beta chain was identified during a study of tumor and adjacent non-tumor tissue in lung cancer (dated by TCRdb to 2017 to 2018). Regarding the study in general: The cohort included about a dozen adenocarcinoma, 2 squamous cell carcinoma and 1 small cell lung cancer patients. The roughly 15 patients were aged about 30 to 76 years, included ten or so men and 5 women, and had TNM stage I to III disease. Sequencing produced about 130 million productive TCRbeta reads in total, an average of about 4 million reads per sample. The study compared bulk TCRbeta repertoires from lung tumor tissue and matched distant non-tumor lung tissue of approximately 14 lung cancer patients. Around 30 paired specimens, one tumor and one normal lung sample per patient, were profiled by TCRbeta CDR3 sequencing. Broad study findings and their caveats: Significantly higher TCR diversity was found in younger patients, and higher tumor TCR diversity was associated with shorter overall and disease-free survival. Tumor tissue showed significantly greater TCR diversity (inverse Simpson) than normal lung tissue (roughly 430 vs 170, P = 0.0075, Mann-Whitney U test). Neither the sequencing platform nor unique molecular identifiers are named or mentioned anywhere in the methods. Because peripheral blood was not sequenced, blood TCRbeta repertoires in the lung cancer patients of the study were not examined. In normal lung, the top 100 clones accounted for a significantly larger cumulative share of the repertoire than in tumor tissue. The cohort had only about 16 patients, and the authors noted that larger samples and more detailed clinical data are needed.

Bulk unsorted tissue served as the source for RNA extraction, and RNA quality was assessed using a NanoDrop ND-1000 and an Agilent 2100. All donors had newly diagnosed lung cancer, had not received prior chemotherapy, and were admitted for thoracic surgery in China between August and November 2014. Anyone who had undergone radiotherapy or chemotherapy before, or who had another cancer at the same time, was left out of the study. Surgical tissue pieces of roughly 1-2.1 cm3 were preserved in RNAlater solution and stored at -80 °C until use. Receptors were amplified or captured by multiplex PCR. The data were produced on an Illumina HiSeq 2500. TCRbeta libraries were built by three rounds of nested PCR using primers (Table S4), following protocols modified from ARM-PCR. Before sequencing, PCR products of 200-500 bp were excised from the gel and purified with the QIAquick gel extraction kit. The published analysis was carried out like this. Reads were cleaned using Trimmomatic, were merged into complete CDR3 sequences using FLASH, and were assigned to V(D)J germline segments using MiTCR. Clonal diversity was computed as the inverse Simpson's index with VDJtools. In-frame sequences without a premature stop codon were defined as productive reads. In-frame beta chains were kept once TCRdb had trimmed the public reads at Q25 with fastp and called clones with MiXCR. For every CDR3 protein sequence, its rows merge into one entry that carries the most common genes and DNA. Clone size and V and J calls follow TCRdb, not the original study. A total of just over 200,000 distinct CDR3 sequences appear in this sample, around 71% of them only once. Almost 25% of the sample comes from the top ten.

The CDR3, from cysteine to phenylalanine, totals 14 residues. The only DNA kept is the CDR3, 42 bases in frame from the first base. The germline V and J ends show losses of 1 base and 6 bases respectively, and no gene match explains 4 bases of the junction. The CDR1 and CDR2 encoded by the germline V gene are LGHNA and YNFKEQ. About this clonotype: This receptor's antigen is unknown. A much larger clone differs by one base, so this may be a read error.

The source is a man in his sixties with non-small cell lung cancer. Material: lung tumor tissue. The chain joins TRBV4-2 to TRBJ2-7, and 9 bases in between align with TRBD1. The DNA sequence is as follows: TGTGCCAGCAGCCAAGCGGACAGGGGAAGCGAGCAGTACTTC. It specifies CASSQADRGSEQYF.